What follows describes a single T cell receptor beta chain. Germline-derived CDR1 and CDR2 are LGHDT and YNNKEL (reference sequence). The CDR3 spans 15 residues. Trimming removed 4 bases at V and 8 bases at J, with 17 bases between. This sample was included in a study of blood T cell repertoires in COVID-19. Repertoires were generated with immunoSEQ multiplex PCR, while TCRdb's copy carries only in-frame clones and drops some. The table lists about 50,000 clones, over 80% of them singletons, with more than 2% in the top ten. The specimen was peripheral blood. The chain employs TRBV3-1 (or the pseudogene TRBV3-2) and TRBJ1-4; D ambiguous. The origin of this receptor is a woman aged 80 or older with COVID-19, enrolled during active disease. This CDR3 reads CASSPRETRGEKLFF. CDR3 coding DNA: TGTGCCAGCAGCCCTCGGGAAACTCGTGGGGAAAAACTGTTTTTT.